Below, one T cell receptor beta chain is given with its context. The sample originates from a study of blood T cell repertoires in COVID-19. The overall study: Material from acute and convalescent COVID-19 was sourced from the United States, Italy and Spain. Sample material is recorded as cDNA or gDNA derived from T cells, B-cell-depleted T cells, or PBMCs.

Per the original data handling: The authors estimated nucleated cell counts from reference gene primer amplification. TCRdb's copy holds only in-frame clones and misses some; the assay was immunoSEQ multiplex PCR. V and J calls and clone size follow that table, whereas D and trimming were derived from the DNA. The sample consists of around 250,000 clones, roughly 84% of them appearing once. This clonotype was sampled from a woman between 35 and 50 years old who had recovered from COVID-19. Material for sequencing was peripheral blood.

The DNA for the CDR3 is TGTGCCAGCAAGGGTGGAGGTACTGAAGCTTTCTTT. This gives the protein CASKGGGTEAFF. This chain uses TRBV6-6 with TRBJ1-1; D is uncertain. Germline CDR1 is MNHNY and CDR2 is SVGAGI (reference sequence). CDR3 size: 12 residues. V lost 7 bases to trimming and J lost 5 bases, with 11 bases between them.